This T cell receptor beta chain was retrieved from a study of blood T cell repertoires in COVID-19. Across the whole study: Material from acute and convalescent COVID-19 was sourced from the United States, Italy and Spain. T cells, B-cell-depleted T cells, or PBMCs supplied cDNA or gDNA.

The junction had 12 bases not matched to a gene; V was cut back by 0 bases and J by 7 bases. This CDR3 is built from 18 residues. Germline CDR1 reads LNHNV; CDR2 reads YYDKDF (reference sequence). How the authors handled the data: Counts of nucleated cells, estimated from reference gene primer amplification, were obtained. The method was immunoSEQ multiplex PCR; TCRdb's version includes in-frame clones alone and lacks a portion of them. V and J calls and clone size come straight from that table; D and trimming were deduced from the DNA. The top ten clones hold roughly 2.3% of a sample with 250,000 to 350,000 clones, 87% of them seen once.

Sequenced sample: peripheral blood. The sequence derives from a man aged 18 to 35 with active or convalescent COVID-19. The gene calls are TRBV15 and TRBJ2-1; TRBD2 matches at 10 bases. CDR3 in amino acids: CATSRDKGGLAGENEQFF. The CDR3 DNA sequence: TGTGCCACCAGCAGAGACAAAGGCGGGCTAGCGGGGGAAAATGAGCAGTTCTTC. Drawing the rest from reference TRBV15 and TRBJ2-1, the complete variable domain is DAMVIQNPRYQVTQFGKPVTLSCSQTLNHNVMYWYQQKSSQAPKLLFHYYDKDFNNEADTPDNFQSRRPNTSFCFLDIRSPGLGDTAMYLCATSRDKGGLAGENEQFFGPGTRLTVL.